The TCR beta chain under discussion was sequenced for a study of T cell responses to AZD1222 COVID-19 vaccine. The table came from immunoSEQ multiplex PCR; TCRdb's copy has only in-frame clones and leaves some out. The sample includes roughly 150,000 clones, 85% to 95% of them seen just once. CDR3 length: 13 amino acids. CDR1 MDHEN and CDR2 SYDVKM come from the germline V gene. V lost 8 bases to trimming and J lost 1 base, with 11 bases between them. Study-wide points: Two AZD1222 administrations were followed by greater Spike-specific TCR breadth and depth. Clonal diversity was possibly underestimated; the donors were predominantly white British and more often female.

To note about this clone: Its specificity is unknown.

The TCR was taken from an adult in good health. The V call is TRBV28, the J call TRBJ1-1, with D unresolved. The sample here was peripheral blood, taken on day 0 of AZD1222 vaccination. CDR3 nucleotides: TGTGCCAGCTTTAGGACGCCGAACACTGAAGCTTTCTTT. Translated, it gives CASFRTPNTEAFF.